Shown below are 26 T cell receptor beta chains from a single sample sequenced in a study of cytomegalovirus exposure and HLA in healthy donors. This table comes from immunoSEQ multiplex PCR, and its TCRdb copy is limited to in-frame clones, with some not included. The sample records about 150,000 clones, approximately 88% being singletons. Material: PBMCs. All receptors derive from a man aged 18-30 years in good health and CMV-seropositive.

The chain joins TRBV5-1 to TRBJ2-7; weak D call: TRBD2 (5 bases). Germline loops: CDR1 SGHRS, CDR2 YFSETQ. Deletions cut 6 bases from V and 2 bases from J, with 12 bases between. CDR3 size: 13 residues. In nucleotides, the CDR3 is TGCGCCAGCACCCTACTAGGAACCTACGAGCAGTACTTC. Its protein product is CASTLLGTYEQYF. Full variable domain (outside the CDR3, taken from reference TRBV5-1 and TRBJ2-7): KAGVTQTPRYLIKTRGQQVTLSCSPISGHRSVSWYQQTPGQGLQFLFEYFSETQRNKGNFPGRFSGRQFSNSRSEMNVSTLELGDSALYLCASTLLGTYEQYFGPGTRLTVT.

The chain combines TRBV30 with TRBJ2-2; 9 bases align to TRBD1. V lost 7 bases and J lost 0; bases outside the gene matches: 6. Per germline, CDR1 GTSNPN and CDR2 SVGIG (reference sequence). CDR3 length: 15 amino acids. The CDR3 is CALHRGRANTGELFF. In nucleotides, the CDR3 is TGTGCCTTGCACAGGGGGCGGGCGAACACCGGGGAGCTGTTTTTT.

This sequence joins TRBV30 and TRBJ2-3; D is perhaps TRBD2 (6 bases). From germline, CDR1 is GTSNPN and CDR2 SVGIG (reference sequence). This CDR3 has 13 amino acids. Trimming removed 4 bases from V and 4 bases from J, with 12 bases in between. The CDR3 sequence: CAWIGREADTQYF. CDR3 in DNA: TGTGCCTGGATAGGCAGGGAGGCAGATACGCAGTATTTT.

This chain links TRBV10-3 with TRBJ2-2, with D tentatively TRBD2 (6 bases). Germline V gene lookup returns CDR1 ENHRY and CDR2 SYGVKD. The CDR3 extends over 16 amino acids. V was trimmed by 0 bases and J by 0 bases, leaving 8 bases between them. CDR3 loop: CAISESSGTNTGELFF. Here the CDR3 DNA reads TGTGCCATCAGTGAGTCTAGCGGAACGAACACCGGGGAGCTGTTTTTT.

The rearrangement joins TRBV6-1 to TRBJ2-3; 10 bases match TRBD1. V shed 2 bases, J shed 6 bases, and the junction held 8 bases outside the gene matches. The CDR3 consists of 16 residues. CDR1 MNHNS and CDR2 SASEGT come from the germline V gene. The CDR3 region has the DNA TGTGCCAGCAGTGAAACTGGGACAGGGGCCTGGGATACGCAGTATTTT. The encoded protein is CASSETGTGAWDTQYF.

The chain recombines TRBV28 with TRBJ1-4; 7 nucleotides agree with TRBD1. The CDR3 is 18 amino acids. The V segment lost 0 bases and the J segment 0 bases; nucleotides outside the gene matches: 7. The germline V gene encodes CDR1 MDHEN and CDR2 SYDVKM. In nucleotides, the CDR3 is TGTGCCAGCAGTTTATGGGGGGACAGCCTTGCAACTAATGAAAAACTGTTTTTT. As protein: CASSLWGDSLATNEKLFF.

This sequence joins TRBV27 and TRBJ1-1; D remains ambiguous. V lost 3 bases to trimming and J lost 5 bases, with 7 bases between them. The CDR3 contains 12 residues. Looked up from germline, CDR1 is MNHEY and CDR2 is SMNVEV (reference sequence). The chain's CDR3 is CASSFRGTEAFF. The CDR3 nucleotides are TGTGCCAGCAGTTTCCGGGGAACTGAAGCTTTCTTT.

This chain joins TRBV11-1 and TRBJ2-5; 12 bases agree with TRBD2. The germline gives CDR1 SGHAT, CDR2 FQDESV (reference sequence). This CDR3 is 14 amino acids long. V shed 9 bases and J 5 bases; nucleotides not matched to a gene: 7. In DNA form, the CDR3 reads TGTGCCAGTCTCGGGACTAGCGGGCTGGAGACCCAGTACTTC. Translation: CASLGTSGLETQYF.

The chain uses TRBV27 and TRBJ2-1; 10 bases agree with TRBD2. V lost 1 base and J lost 3; bases outside the gene matches: 9. Germline V CDR1 and CDR2: MNHEY, SMNVEV (reference sequence). The CDR3 has 18 residues. For the CDR3, the DNA is TGTGCCAGCAGTTTATTAGATCTAGCGGGGGAGAGCTACAATGAGCAGTTCTTC. Translated: CASSLLDLAGESYNEQFF.

This chain joins TRBV7-8 and TRBJ2-3, with 12 bases fitting TRBD2. This CDR3 is 14 amino acids long. Germline V lookup: CDR1 SGHVS, CDR2 FQNEAQ. V shed 4 bases and J 7 bases; nucleotides not matched to a gene: 3. The CDR3 region is CASSSSGRGNTQYF. For the CDR3, the DNA is TGTGCCAGCAGCTCTAGCGGGAGGGGAAATACGCAGTATTTT.

This clone has only a few counts. This chain joins TRBV14 and TRBJ2-1; TRBD1 aligns across 7 bases. Germline V lookup: CDR1 SGHDN, CDR2 FVKESK. After removal of 4 bases from V and 8 bases from J, the junction contained 11 bases not matched to a gene. This CDR3 comprises 15 residues. CDR3 nucleotides: TGTGCCAGCAGCCTTATCAACAGGGGCTGGCATGAGCAGTTCTTC. Protein: CASSLINRGWHEQFF.

The chain recombines TRBV14 with TRBJ1-1; unclear D gene. The germline V gene has CDR1 SGHDN and CDR2 FVKESK. Trimming cost V 4 bases and J 0 bases, with 9 bases left between them. CDR3 length: 14 amino acids. The CDR3 spells CASSLAGMNTEAFF. The CDR3 DNA sequence: TGTGCCAGCAGCCTCGCGGGTATGAACACTGAAGCTTTCTTT.

The V call is TRBV10-3, the J call TRBJ1-2, with a tentative D call TRBD1 (5 bases). The V gene's germline CDR1 is ENHRY and CDR2 SYGVKD. The ends were cut back, 6 bases at V and 4 bases at J, with 12 bases in the middle. The CDR3 has 13 amino acids. Here the CDR3 DNA reads TGTGCCATCAGGACAGACGGCCTCTATGGCTACACCTTC. It codes for CAIRTDGLYGYTF.

The chain uses TRBV29-1 and TRBJ2-7; 8 bases align to TRBD2. The ends lost 7 bases at V and 2 bases at J; junction bases unmatched: 7. Germline CDR1 and CDR2: SQVTM and ANQGSEA. This CDR3 is built from 13 residues. CDR3 in amino acids: CSGGPGGTYEQYF. CDR3 sequence (DNA): TGCAGCGGAGGACCGGGGGGGACCTACGAGCAGTACTTC.

The gene calls are TRBV12-5 and TRBJ1-2; 8 bases map to TRBD1. The CDR3 is 15 residues long. V trimming: 1 base; J trimming: 1 base; junction bases outside the gene matches: 2. CDR1 and CDR2 (germline): LGHNT, FRNRAP. CDR3 sequence reads: CASGLEQGVNYGYTF. The CDR3 bases are TGTGCTAGTGGTTTGGAACAGGGGGTTAACTATGGCTACACCTTC.

The chain has TRBV5-1 and TRBJ1-1, with 7 bases that match TRBD1. The CDR3 is 14 residues long. The V gene's germline CDR1 is SGHRS and CDR2 YFSETQ. V shed 4 bases and J 3 bases; nucleotides not matched to a gene: 6. This CDR3 reads CASSPGQDHTEAFF. The CDR3 DNA follows: TGCGCCAGCAGCCCCGGACAGGACCACACTGAAGCTTTCTTT.

In DNA, the CDR3 is TGTGCCTGGAGGGCTAGCGGGGGGCCCTTTGGTGAGCAGTTCTTC. Translated, it gives CAWRASGGPFGEQFF. The rearrangement joins TRBV30 to TRBJ2-1; 11 positions agree with TRBD2. The CDR3 sequence is 15 residues long. Looked up from germline, CDR1 is GTSNPN and CDR2 is SVGIG (reference sequence). V was pared by 3 bases and J by 9 bases, with 10 bases of the junction left unmatched.

V and J are TRBV5-6 and TRBJ2-7, with D possibly being TRBD2 (6 bases). The CDR3 covers 13 residues. Germline loops: CDR1 SGHDT, CDR2 YYEEEE. Trimming took 0 bases from V and 5 from J, leaving 9 bases between them. CDR3 amino acids: CASSLVTSNEQYF. The CDR3 region has the DNA TGTGCCAGCAGCTTGGTAACTAGCAACGAGCAGTACTTC.

The chain recombines TRBV4-2 with TRBJ2-5, with 9 nucleotides matching TRBD1. The CDR3 is 15 amino acids. Germline-derived CDR1 and CDR2 are LGHNA and YNFKEQ. Trimming removed 6 bases from V and 4 bases from J; junction bases left unmatched: 9. The CDR3 loop reads CASRRGQGTAETQYF. Written as DNA, the CDR3 is TGTGCCAGCAGACGTGGACAGGGGACCGCAGAGACCCAGTACTTC.

This clone is a singleton in its sample. This chain connects TRBV6-4 to TRBJ2-2; the match to TRBD2 covers 13 bases. The CDR3 extends over 16 amino acids. The germline CDR1 and CDR2 sequences are MRHNA and SNTAGT. Trimming took 3 bases from V and 3 from J; bases not matched to a gene: 1. The CDR3 protein is CASSEGTSGDTGELFF. The CDR3, as DNA: TGTGCCAGCAGTGAAGGGACTAGCGGGGACACCGGGGAGCTGTTTTTT.

This clone was picked up one time. The chain is built from TRBV5-1 and TRBJ2-1, with 10 bases identical to TRBD2. Germline CDR1 is SGHRS and CDR2 is YFSETQ. CDR3 size: 16 residues. The V segment lost 3 bases and the J segment 2 bases; nucleotides outside the gene matches: 5. Written as DNA, the CDR3 is TGCGCCAGCAGCTCAAGTAGCGGGGGGACCTACAATGAGCAGTTCTTC. As protein: CASSSSSGGTYNEQFF.

The chain joins TRBV11-2 to TRBJ1-2; 7 bases fit TRBD1. The CDR3 length is 14 residues. The germline gives CDR1 SGHAT, CDR2 FQNNGV. V gave up 5 bases and J gave up 2 bases; unmatched junction bases: 5. The CDR3 is CASSPAGGNYGYTF. The CDR3 bases are TGTGCCAGCAGCCCCGCAGGGGGGAACTATGGCTACACCTTC. Combining the CDR3 with reference TRBV11-2 and TRBJ1-2 gives the whole variable domain EAGVAQSPRYKIIEKRQSVAFWCNPISGHATLYWYQQILGQGPKLLIQFQNNGVVDDSQLPKDRFSAERLKGVDSTLKIQPAKLEDSAVYLCASSPAGGNYGYTFGSGTRLTVV.

V usage is TRBV2 and J usage is TRBJ1-2; no clear D. V lost 1 base and J lost 5, with 8 bases in between. Germline CDR1 SNHLY, CDR2 FYNNEI. This CDR3 contains 13 residues. This CDR3 reads CASSEGERYGYTF. In DNA, the CDR3 is TGTGCCAGCAGTGAAGGGGAGAGGTATGGCTACACCTTC.

A single count supports this clone. The V call is TRBV6-5, the J call TRBJ1-2; D possibly corresponds to TRBD1 (5 bases). V was shortened by 0 bases and J by 6 bases, with 8 bases between the two germline ends. CDR1 is MNHEY, CDR2 SVGAGI, per germline. The CDR3 runs to 13 residues. CDR3 in DNA: TGTGCCAGCAGTTACTCGAAAGGGGATGGCTACACCTTC. Translating gives CASSYSKGDGYTF.

The chain couples TRBV18 to TRBJ2-4, with 7 bases fitting TRBD1. CDR3 length: 14 amino acids. V was pared by 5 bases and J by 2 bases, with 3 bases of the junction left unmatched. The V gene's germline CDR1 is KGHSH and CDR2 LQKENI. CDR3 protein: CASSEDRTKNIQYF. Here the CDR3 DNA reads TGTGCCAGCTCAGAGGACAGGACCAAAAACATTCAGTACTTC.

This clone was recorded only once. The chain links TRBV4-1 to TRBJ2-7; D ambiguous. Trimming pared 0 bases from V and 5 bases from J, leaving 5 bases between. This CDR3 region has 12 residues. Per germline, CDR1 MGHRA and CDR2 YSYEKL. This CDR3 reads CASSQDRDEQYF. The CDR3 nucleotides read TGCGCCAGCAGCCAAGATCGAGACGAGCAGTACTTC.